This T cell receptor (beta chain) was sequenced during a study of CD8 T cells in Susac syndrome. Findings and caveats of the study: The study conceded that relatively few individuals underwent its TCR sequencing and HLA analysis.

The RNA input was 0.5 to 1 ug, and it was reverse transcribed with random hexamers. An immunoSEQ multiplex PCR generated amplified TCR beta CDR3 products spanning 54 Vbeta and 13 Jbeta. From the immunoSEQ multiplex PCR reads, TCRdb called clonotypes with MiXCR, one entry per CDR3 protein. The sample consists of approximately 150,000 distinct CDR3 sequences, 92% of them appearing once. This clonotype is a singleton in its sample. Its antigen is not identified. CD8+ and CD4+ blood T cells underwent TCR beta sequencing. Controls comprised healthy donors matched for age and sex. The CDR3 has 14 amino acids.

The clonotype comes from a human donor in good health. The material sequenced was CD4+ T cells from PBMCs. The rearrangement uses TRBV12-2 and TRBJ1-1. TRBV12-2 is recorded as a pseudogene. Here the CDR3 reads CASRLAWPALEAFF. CDR3 coding DNA: TGTGCAAGTCGCTTAGCCTGGCCAGCCCTTGAAGCTTTCTTT.